Each of the 3 T cell receptor beta chains below was sequenced from the same sample in a study of CD8+CD57+ T cells in acquired aplastic anemia. Genomic DNA templated the TCR beta VDJ and CDR3 profiling. One entry per CDR3 protein, called by TCRdb with MiXCR from the reads. The repertoire holds about 160,000 distinct CDR3 sequences, with roughly 48% as singletons. The sequenced sample was sorted CD4+, CD8+, or CD8+CD57+ T cells (not recorded which) from PBMCs. The receptors derive from a human donor in good health.

The chain uses TRBV20-1 and TRBJ2-5; a weak D match, TRBD2 (6 bases). The ends were cut back, 1 base at V and 7 bases at J, with 13 bases in the middle. The CDR3 contains 13 residues. Germline loops: CDR1 DFQATT, CDR2 SNEGSKA (reference sequence). CDR3 coding DNA: TGCAGTGCTAGAGTACTAGCTGGGCTGACCCAGTACTTC. It specifies CSARVLAGLTQYF.

Comments on this clonotype: A read error may explain this, as a much larger clone is one base away. V usage is TRBV4-1 and J usage is TRBJ2-3; D perhaps matches TRBD1 (5 bases). This CDR3 comprises 16 residues. V gave up 1 base and J gave up 7 bases, with 18 bases separating them. Germline CDR1 MGHRA, CDR2 YSYEKL. In DNA, the CDR3 is TGCGCCAGCAGCCAAGCCCCAGGAAGGGGCGCATATACGCAGTATTTT. Protein: CASSQAPGRGAYTQYF.

This clonotype was observed a few times. The V gene is TRBV7-2, the J gene TRBJ1-2; TRBD1 matches at 10 bases. The germline V gene has CDR1 SGHTA and CDR2 FQGNSA. The ends lost 8 bases at V and 2 bases at J; junction bases unmatched: 8. CDR3 length equals 15 residues. The CDR3 reads CASRAPGQGNYGYTF. The CDR3 DNA reads as TGTGCCAGCCGGGCCCCGGGACAGGGGAACTATGGCTACACCTTC. The variable domain in full, completed from reference TRBV7-2 and TRBJ1-2, reads GAGVSQSPSNKVTEKGKDVELRCDPISGHTALYWYRQSLGQGLEFLIYFQGNSAPDKSGLPSDRFSAERTGGSVSTLTIQRTQQEDSAVYLCASRAPGQGNYGYTFGSGTRLTVV.